These 8 T cell receptor beta chains originate from one sample sequenced in a study of T cells in Graves' hyperthyroidism and ophthalmopathy. It was RNA transcripts that yielded the amplified TCR beta CDR3 regions. Initially, a first-round RT-PCR of the TCR CDR3 employed the HTBI primer set. One entry per CDR3 protein results from TCRdb running MiXCR on the multiplex PCR reads. The sample lists 150,000 or so distinct CDR3 sequences; around 8.9% were seen once. Sequenced material: blood. The receptors were gathered from a young woman with Graves' hyperthyroidism that later progressed to Graves' ophthalmopathy.

The V gene is TRBV29-1, the J gene TRBJ2-7, with D maybe TRBD1 (6 bases). Germline lookup yields CDR1 SQVTM and CDR2 ANQGSEA. The germline V and J ends were trimmed by 4 bases and 2 bases, with 6 bases remaining between them. CDR3 size: 11 residues. The CDR3 DNA is TGCAGCGTTGGGACAGCCTACGAGCAGTACTTC. Its translation: CSVGTAYEQYF.

A note on this clonotype: This may be a read error, as it is one base from a much larger clone. In nucleotides, the CDR3 is TGTGCCAGCAGTTACTCGGGAGCAACAGATATTACCTACGAGCAGTACTTC. This sequence encodes CASSYSGATDITYEQYF. The gene calls are TRBV6-5 and TRBJ2-7; maybe TRBD2 (5 bases). V shed 0 bases and J shed 2 bases, with 17 bases lying between them. The germline V gene has CDR1 MNHEY and CDR2 SVGAGI. CDR3 length: 17 amino acids.

CDR3 in amino acids: CASSRGQGEQYF. The CDR3 region has the DNA TGTGCCAGCAGCCGGGGACAGGGCGAGCAGTACTTC. The V call is TRBV5-6, the J call TRBJ2-7, with 9 bases aligning to TRBD1. Germline V gene lookup returns CDR1 SGHDT and CDR2 YYEEEE. V dropped 4 bases and J dropped 6; count of bases not matched to a gene: 2. The CDR3 runs to 12 residues. The whole variable domain, filled in from reference TRBV5-6 and TRBJ2-7, reads DAGVTQSPTHLIKTRGQQVTLRCSPKSGHDTVSWYQQALGQGPQFIFQYYEEEERQRGNFPDRFSGHQFPNYSSELNVNALLLGDSALYLCASSRGQGEQYFGPGTRLTVT.

J is TRBJ2-3 and V is TRBV3-1, with TRBD2 matching 14 bases. V was pared by 5 bases and J by 6 bases, with 4 bases of the junction left unmatched. Germline V lookup: CDR1 LGHDT, CDR2 YNNKEL (reference sequence). The CDR3 is 15 residues long. The CDR3 region has the DNA TGTGCCAGCAGCGGACTAGCGGGAGGAGGGGATACGCAGTATTTT. Translation gives CASSGLAGGGDTQYF.

This clonotype was recorded many times. The chain is built from TRBV7-9 and TRBJ2-2; 13 positions agree with TRBD2. The CDR3 spans 17 residues. Germline-derived CDR1 and CDR2 are SEHNR and FQNEAQ (reference sequence). Trimming removed 3 bases from V and 7 bases from J; junction bases left unmatched: 8. The DNA of the CDR3 is TGTGCCAGCAGCTTTCGCACTAGCGGGGGGGCAATCGGGGAGCTGTTTTTT. Amino acids: CASSFRTSGGAIGELFF.

This clonotype was counted many times. The genes are TRBV7-3 and TRBJ2-1; no reliable D call. The CDR3 covers 12 residues. The germline V gene encodes CDR1 SGHTA and CDR2 FQGTGA. V lost 2 bases and J 8 bases, leaving 7 bases between the germline ends. CDR3 nucleotides: TGTGCCAGCAGCTTACGTCCAGATGAGCAGTTCTTC. This translates into CASSLRPDEQFF.

This clonotype has at least ten counts. The J gene is TRBJ2-7, the V gene TRBV28; tentative D call: TRBD1 (6 bases). The CDR3 extends over 13 amino acids. The V gene lost 4 bases and the J gene lost 3 bases, with 10 bases spanning the gap. Germline V gene sequence: CDR1 MDHEN, CDR2 SYDVKM. This CDR3 reads CASSSTGHYEQYF. In DNA form, the CDR3 reads TGTGCCAGCAGTTCGACGGGACACTACGAGCAGTACTTC.

With regard to this clonotype: This sequence may be a read error, since a much larger clone differs from it by one base. The J gene is TRBJ2-1, the V gene TRBV6-2 or TRBV6-3, with 11 bases fitting TRBD2. Germline CDR1 reads MNHEY; CDR2 reads SVGEGT. This CDR3 spans 16 amino acids. The CDR3 bases are TGTACCAGCAGTTACCTAGCGGGGGGTGCCTACAATGAGCAGTTCTTC. Residues: CTSSYLAGGAYNEQFF.